The source of this T cell receptor beta chain is a study of blood T cell repertoires in COVID-19. Study at large: Acute-phase and convalescent COVID-19 samples originated in the United States, Italy and Spain. Sources were T cells, B-cell-depleted T cells, or PBMCs; the material itself was cDNA or gDNA.

As originally analysed: Quantification of nucleated cells was approximated via reference gene primer amplification. The table came from immunoSEQ multiplex PCR; TCRdb's copy has only in-frame clones and leaves some out. D and trimming were read from the DNA, whereas the V and J calls and clone size are those reported in that table. Found here are some 320,000 clones, roughly 88% of them singletons; the top ten hold 5.5% to 8%. Germline CDR1 and CDR2: SGDLS and YYNGEE. The CDR3 is 14 amino acids. V was shortened by 0 bases and J by 3 bases, with 10 bases between the two germline ends. The sequencing input was peripheral blood. The rearrangement uses TRBV9 and TRBJ2-7; D is possibly TRBD1 (7 bases). The origin of this receptor is a woman younger than 45 who had recovered from COVID-19. DNA of the CDR3: TGTGCCAGCAGCGTAGGTCAGGGGGGCTACGAGCAGTACTTC. Its protein product is CASSVGQGGYEQYF.